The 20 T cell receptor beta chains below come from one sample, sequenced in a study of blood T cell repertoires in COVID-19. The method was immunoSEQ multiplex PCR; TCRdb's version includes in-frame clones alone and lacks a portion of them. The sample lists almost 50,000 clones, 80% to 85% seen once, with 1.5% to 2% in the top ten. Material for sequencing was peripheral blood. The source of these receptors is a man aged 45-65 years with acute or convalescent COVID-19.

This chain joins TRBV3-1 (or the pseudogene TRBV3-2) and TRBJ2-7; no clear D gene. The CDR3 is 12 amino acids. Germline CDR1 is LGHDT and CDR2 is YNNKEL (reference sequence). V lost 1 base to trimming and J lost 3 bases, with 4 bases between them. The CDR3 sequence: CASSQVRYEQYF. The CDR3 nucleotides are TGTGCCAGCAGCCAAGTCCGCTACGAGCAGTACTTC.

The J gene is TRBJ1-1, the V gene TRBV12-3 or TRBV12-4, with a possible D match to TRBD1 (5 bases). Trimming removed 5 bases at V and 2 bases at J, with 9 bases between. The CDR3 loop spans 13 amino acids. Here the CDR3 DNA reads TGTGCCAGCAGTCCGGGACTTAACACTGAAGCTTTCTTT. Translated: CASSPGLNTEAFF.

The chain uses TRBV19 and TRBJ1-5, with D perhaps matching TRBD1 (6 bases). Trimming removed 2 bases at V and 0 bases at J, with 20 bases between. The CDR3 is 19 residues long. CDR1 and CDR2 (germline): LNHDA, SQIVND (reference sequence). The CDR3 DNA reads TGTGCCAGTAGTATAATGGCGGCAAGGGGGTCCTATAGCAATCAGCCCCAGCATTTT. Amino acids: CASSIMAARGSYSNQPQHF.

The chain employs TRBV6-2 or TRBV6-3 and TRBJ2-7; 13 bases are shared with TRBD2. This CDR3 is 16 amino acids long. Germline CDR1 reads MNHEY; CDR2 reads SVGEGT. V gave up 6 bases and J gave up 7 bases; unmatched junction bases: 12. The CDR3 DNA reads TGTGCCAGCAGCTTGTCCGGACTAGCGGGAGCCGGAGAGCAGTACTTC. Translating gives CASSLSGLAGAGEQYF.

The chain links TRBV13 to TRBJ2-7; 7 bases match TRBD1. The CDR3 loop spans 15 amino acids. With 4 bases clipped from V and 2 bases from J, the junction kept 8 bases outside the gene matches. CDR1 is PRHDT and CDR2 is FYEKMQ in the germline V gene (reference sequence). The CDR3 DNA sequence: TGTGCCAGCAGCTCAGACAGGGACCAAACCTACGAGCAGTACTTC. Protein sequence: CASSSDRDQTYEQYF.

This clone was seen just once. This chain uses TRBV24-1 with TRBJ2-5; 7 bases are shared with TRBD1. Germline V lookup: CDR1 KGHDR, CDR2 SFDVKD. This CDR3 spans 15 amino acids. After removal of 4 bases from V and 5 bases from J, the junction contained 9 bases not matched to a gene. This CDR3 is CATSDFTGVGETQYF. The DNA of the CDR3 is TGTGCCACCAGTGACTTTACAGGGGTTGGGGAGACCCAGTACTTC.

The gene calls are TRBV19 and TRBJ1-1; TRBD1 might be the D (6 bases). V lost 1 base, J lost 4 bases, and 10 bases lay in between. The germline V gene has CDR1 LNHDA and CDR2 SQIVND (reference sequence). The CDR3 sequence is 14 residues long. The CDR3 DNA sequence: TGTGCCAGTAGTATAGGGGGGGGCTTCACTGAAGCTTTCTTT. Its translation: CASSIGGGFTEAFF. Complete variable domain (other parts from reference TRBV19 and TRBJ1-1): DGGITQSPKYLFRKEGQNVTLSCEQNLNHDAMYWYRQDPGQGLRLIYYSQIVNDFQKGDIAEGYSVSREKKESFPLTVTSAQKNPTAFYLCASSIGGGFTEAFFGQGTRLTVV.

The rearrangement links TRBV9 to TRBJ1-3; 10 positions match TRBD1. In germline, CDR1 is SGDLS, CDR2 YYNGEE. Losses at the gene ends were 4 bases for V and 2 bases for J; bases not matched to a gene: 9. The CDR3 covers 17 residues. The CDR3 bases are TGTGCCAGCAGCCCGCGAGGGGGGACAGGGGCTGGAAACACCATATATTTT. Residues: CASSPRGGTGAGNTIYF. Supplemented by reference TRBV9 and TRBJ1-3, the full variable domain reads DSGVTQTPKHLITATGQRVTLRCSPRSGDLSVYWYQQSLDQGLQFLIQYYNGEERAKGNILERFSAQQFPDLHSELNLSSLELGDSALYFCASSPRGGTGAGNTIYFGEGSWLTVV.

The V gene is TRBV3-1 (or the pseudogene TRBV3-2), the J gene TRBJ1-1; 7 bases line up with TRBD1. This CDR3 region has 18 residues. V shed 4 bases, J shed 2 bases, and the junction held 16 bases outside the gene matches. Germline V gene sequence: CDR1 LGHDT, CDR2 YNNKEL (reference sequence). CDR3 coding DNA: TGTGCCAGCAGCCGCCACCTTGGAGGGGGCGCGGATAACACTGAAGCTTTCTTT. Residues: CASSRHLGGGADNTEAFF.

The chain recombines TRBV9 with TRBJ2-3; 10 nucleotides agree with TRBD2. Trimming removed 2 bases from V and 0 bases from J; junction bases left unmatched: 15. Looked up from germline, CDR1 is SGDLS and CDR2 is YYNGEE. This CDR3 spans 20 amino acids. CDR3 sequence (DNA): TGTGCCAGCAGCGTCCTCATCGGAGCGGGGGGGCGATCTAGCACAGATACGCAGTATTTT. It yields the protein CASSVLIGAGGRSSTDTQYF.

DNA of the CDR3: TGTGCCAGCTCACCACCCCTGGGGGGGCTGAACACTGAAGCTTTCTTT. It yields the protein CASSPPLGGLNTEAFF. This chain joins TRBV18 and TRBJ1-1, with a weak D call TRBD1 (6 bases). V was shortened by 0 bases and J by 0 bases, with 11 bases between the two germline ends. The length of the CDR3 is 16 residues. Looked up from germline, CDR1 is KGHSH and CDR2 is LQKENI.

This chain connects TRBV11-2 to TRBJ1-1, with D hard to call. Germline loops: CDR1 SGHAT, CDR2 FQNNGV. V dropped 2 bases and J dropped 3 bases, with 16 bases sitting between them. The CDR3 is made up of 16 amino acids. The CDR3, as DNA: TGTGCCAGCAGCTTAAAATTCGGGGTTCGGGACACTGAAGCTTTCTTT. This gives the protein CASSLKFGVRDTEAFF.

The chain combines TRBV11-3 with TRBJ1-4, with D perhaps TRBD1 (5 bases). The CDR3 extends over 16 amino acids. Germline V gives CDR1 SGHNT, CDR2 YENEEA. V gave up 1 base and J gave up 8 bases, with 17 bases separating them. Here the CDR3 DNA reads TGTGCCAGCAGCTTAGGGGCCGTACGGAGGGACGAAAAACTGTTTTTT. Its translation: CASSLGAVRRDEKLFF.

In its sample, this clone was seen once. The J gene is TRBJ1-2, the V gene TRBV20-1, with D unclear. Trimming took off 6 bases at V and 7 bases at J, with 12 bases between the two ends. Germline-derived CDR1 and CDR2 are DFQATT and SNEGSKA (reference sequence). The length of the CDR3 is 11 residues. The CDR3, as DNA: TGCAGTGCATCGGGGTTTGGTGGCTACACCTTC. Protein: CSASGFGGYTF.

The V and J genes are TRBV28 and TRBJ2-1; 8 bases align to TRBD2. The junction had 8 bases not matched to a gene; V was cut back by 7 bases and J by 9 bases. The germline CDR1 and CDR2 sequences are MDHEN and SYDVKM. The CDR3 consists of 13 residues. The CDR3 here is CASNLAGRVEQFF. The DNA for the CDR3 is TGTGCCAGCAATCTAGCGGGCAGGGTTGAGCAGTTCTTC.

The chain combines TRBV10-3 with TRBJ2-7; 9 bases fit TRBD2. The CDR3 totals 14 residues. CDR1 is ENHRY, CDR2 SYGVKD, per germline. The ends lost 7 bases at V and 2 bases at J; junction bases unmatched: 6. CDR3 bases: TGTGCCATCACGCGGGGGGGCCCACCCTACGAGCAGTACTTC. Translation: CAITRGGPPYEQYF.

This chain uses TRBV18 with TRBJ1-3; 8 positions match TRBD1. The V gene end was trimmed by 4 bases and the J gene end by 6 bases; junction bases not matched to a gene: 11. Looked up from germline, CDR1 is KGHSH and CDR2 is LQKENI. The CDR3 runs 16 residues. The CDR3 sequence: CASSLQGGTQENTIYF. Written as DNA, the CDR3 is TGTGCCAGCTCACTACAGGGGGGGACCCAAGAAAACACCATATATTTT.

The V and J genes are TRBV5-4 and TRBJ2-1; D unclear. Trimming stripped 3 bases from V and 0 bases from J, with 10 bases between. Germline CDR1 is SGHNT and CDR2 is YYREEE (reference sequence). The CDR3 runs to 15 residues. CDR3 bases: TGTGCCAGCAGCTCGCGCGGTGCCTCCTACAATGAGCAGTTCTTC. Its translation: CASSSRGASYNEQFF.

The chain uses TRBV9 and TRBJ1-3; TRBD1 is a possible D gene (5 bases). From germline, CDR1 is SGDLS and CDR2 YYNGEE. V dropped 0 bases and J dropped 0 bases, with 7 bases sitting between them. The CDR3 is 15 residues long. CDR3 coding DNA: TGTGCCAGCAGCGTAGCTCAGGGCTCTGGAAACACCATATATTTT. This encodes CASSVAQGSGNTIYF.

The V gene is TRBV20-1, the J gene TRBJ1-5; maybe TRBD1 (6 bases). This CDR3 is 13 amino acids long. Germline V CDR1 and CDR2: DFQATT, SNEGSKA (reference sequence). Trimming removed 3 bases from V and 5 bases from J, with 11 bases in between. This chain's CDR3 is CSASSAGDQPQHF. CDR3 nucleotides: TGCAGTGCTAGTTCGGCAGGGGATCAGCCCCAGCATTTT.